This paragraph reports one T cell receptor beta chain. What it binds is unknown. Unique molecular identifiers were built into the TCR beta cDNA libraries. Once roughly 1 to 11 million T cells were used, approximately 470,000 cDNA molecules resulted. TCRdb called the PCR reads again in MiXCR, with one record for every CDR3 protein. This sample has over 700,000 distinct CDR3 sequences, with roughly 27% found just once. This record comes from a study of post-analysis software for immune sequencing data. Study findings and constraints: F measure clustering grouped samples strongly by preparation batch. A handful of TRBV segments were more frequent in patients than controls; TRBV5-6, TRBV5-1 and TRBV20-1 belonged to this group.

Germline CDR1 is SGHTA and CDR2 is FQGNSA. With 2 bases removed from V and 2 bases from J, the gap between germline ends came to 13 bases. This CDR3 has 16 residues. The genes are TRBV7-2 and TRBJ2-1; D unclear. The sequenced sample consisted of blood. This TCR was recovered from a girl between 10 and 17 years old with multiple sclerosis. In DNA form, the CDR3 reads TGTGCCAGCAGCTTAAAATCACTAAGTGCCTACAATGAGCAGTTCTTC. As protein: CASSLKSLSAYNEQFF.